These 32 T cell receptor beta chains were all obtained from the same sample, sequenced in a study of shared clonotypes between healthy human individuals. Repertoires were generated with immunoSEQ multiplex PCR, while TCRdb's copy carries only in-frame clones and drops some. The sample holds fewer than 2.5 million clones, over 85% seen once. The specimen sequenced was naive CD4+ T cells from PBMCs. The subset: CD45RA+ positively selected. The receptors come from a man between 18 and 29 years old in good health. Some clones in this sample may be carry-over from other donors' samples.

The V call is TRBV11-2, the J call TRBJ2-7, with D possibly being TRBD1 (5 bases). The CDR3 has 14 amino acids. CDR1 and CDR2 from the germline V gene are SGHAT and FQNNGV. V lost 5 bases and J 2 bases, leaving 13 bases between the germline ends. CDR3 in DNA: TGTGCCAGCAGCATGCAGGGTGTCCCCTACGAGCAGTACTTC. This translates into CASSMQGVPYEQYF.

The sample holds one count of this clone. CDR3 in DNA: TGTGCCAGCAGCTTAGAAGCGGACAATGAGCAGTTCTTC. Translating it yields CASSLEADNEQFF. V and J are TRBV11-3 and TRBJ2-1, with D perhaps TRBD2 (5 bases). The V gene lost 0 bases and the J gene lost 5 bases, with 5 bases spanning the gap. This CDR3 has 13 residues. CDR1 is SGHNT, CDR2 YENEEA, per germline.

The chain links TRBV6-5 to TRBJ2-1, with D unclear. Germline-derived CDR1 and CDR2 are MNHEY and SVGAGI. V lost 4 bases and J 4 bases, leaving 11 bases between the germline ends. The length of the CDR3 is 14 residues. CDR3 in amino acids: CASSFTQIYNEQFF. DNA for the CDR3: TGTGCCAGCAGTTTTACCCAGATTTACAATGAGCAGTTCTTC.

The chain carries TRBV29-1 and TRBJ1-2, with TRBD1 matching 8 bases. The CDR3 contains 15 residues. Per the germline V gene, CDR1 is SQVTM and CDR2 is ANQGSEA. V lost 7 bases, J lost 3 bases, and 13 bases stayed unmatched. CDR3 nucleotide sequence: TGCAGCGGACTAAGACAGGGGTCCTCCGACTATGGCTACACCTTC. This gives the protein CSGLRQGSSDYGYTF.

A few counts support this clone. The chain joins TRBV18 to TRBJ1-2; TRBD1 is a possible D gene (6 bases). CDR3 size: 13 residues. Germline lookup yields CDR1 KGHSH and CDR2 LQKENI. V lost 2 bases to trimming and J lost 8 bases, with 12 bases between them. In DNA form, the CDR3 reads TGTGCCAGCTCACCAACGGCAGGGGAAGGCTACACCTTC. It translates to CASSPTAGEGYTF. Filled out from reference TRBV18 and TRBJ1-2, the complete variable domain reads NAGVMQNPRHLVRRRGQEARLRCSPMKGHSHVYWYRQLPEEGLKFMVYLQKENIIDESGMPKERFSAEFPKEGPSILRIQQVVRGDSAAYFCASSPTAGEGYTFGSGTRLTVV.

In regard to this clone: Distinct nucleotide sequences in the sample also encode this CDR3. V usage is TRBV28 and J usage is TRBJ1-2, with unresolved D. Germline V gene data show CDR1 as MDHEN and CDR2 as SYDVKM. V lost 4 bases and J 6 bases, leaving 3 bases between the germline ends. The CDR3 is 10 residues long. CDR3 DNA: TGTGCCAGCAGTTACAATGGCTACACCTTC. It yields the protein CASSYNGYTF.

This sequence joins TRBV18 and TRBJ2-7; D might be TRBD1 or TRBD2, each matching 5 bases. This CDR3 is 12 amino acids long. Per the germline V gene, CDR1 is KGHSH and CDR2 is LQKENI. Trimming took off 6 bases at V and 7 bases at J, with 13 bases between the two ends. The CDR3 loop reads CASSVIGEEQYF. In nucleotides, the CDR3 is TGTGCCAGCTCGGTCATAGGGGAGGAGCAGTACTTC.

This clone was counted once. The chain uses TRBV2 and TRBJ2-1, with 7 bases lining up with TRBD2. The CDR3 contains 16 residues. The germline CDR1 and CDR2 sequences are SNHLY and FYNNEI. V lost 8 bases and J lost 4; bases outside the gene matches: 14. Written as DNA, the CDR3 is TGTGCCAGCCTATCCCAACGGCTAGCGGCGTACAATGAGCAGTTCTTC. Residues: CASLSQRLAAYNEQFF.

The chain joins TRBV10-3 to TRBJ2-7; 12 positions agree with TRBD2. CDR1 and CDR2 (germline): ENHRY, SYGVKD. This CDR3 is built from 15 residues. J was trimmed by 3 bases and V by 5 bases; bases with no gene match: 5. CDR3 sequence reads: CAISIGLAGLYEQYF. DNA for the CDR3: TGTGCCATCAGTATAGGACTAGCGGGACTCTACGAGCAGTACTTC.

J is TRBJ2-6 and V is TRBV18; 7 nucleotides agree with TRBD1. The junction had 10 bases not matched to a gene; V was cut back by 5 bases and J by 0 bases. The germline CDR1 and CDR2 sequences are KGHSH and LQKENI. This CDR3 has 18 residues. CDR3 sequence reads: CASSDTGQFFSGANVLTF. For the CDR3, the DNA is TGTGCCAGCTCAGATACGGGACAGTTCTTCTCTGGGGCCAACGTCCTGACTTTC.

CDR3 region: CASSERRGPVYEQYF. In nucleotides, the CDR3 is TGTGCCAGCAGTGAAAGGAGGGGGCCCGTCTACGAGCAGTACTTC. The rearrangement uses TRBV6-1 and TRBJ2-7; D may be TRBD1 (7 bases). Trimming removed 2 bases from V and 3 bases from J, with 14 bases in between. CDR3 size: 15 residues. Germline V gives CDR1 MNHNS, CDR2 SASEGT.

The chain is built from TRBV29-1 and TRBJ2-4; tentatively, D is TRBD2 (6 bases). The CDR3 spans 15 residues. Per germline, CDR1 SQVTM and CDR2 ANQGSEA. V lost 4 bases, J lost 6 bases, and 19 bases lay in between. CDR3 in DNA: TGCAGCGTTGCGCCTTTGGGCCTAGCGCCAAACATTCAGTACTTC. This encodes CSVAPLGLAPNIQYF.

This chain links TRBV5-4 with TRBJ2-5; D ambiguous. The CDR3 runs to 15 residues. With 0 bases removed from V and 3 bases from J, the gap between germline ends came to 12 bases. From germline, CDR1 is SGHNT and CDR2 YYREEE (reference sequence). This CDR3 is CASSLASAGKETQYF. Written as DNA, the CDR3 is TGTGCCAGCAGCTTGGCCTCGGCAGGTAAAGAGACCCAGTACTTC.

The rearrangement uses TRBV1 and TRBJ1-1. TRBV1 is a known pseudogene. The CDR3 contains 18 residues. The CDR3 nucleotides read TGCACCAGCAGCCAAAAAGCCCCCCGGGCCCCGTGGCCCACTGAAGCTTTCTTT. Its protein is CTSSQKAPRAPWPTEAFF.

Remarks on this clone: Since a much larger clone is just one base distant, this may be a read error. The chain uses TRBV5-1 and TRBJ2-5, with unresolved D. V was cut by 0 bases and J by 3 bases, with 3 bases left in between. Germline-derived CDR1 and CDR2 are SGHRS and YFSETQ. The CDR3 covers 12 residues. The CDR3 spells CASSLEKETQYF. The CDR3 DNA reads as TGCGCCAGCAGCTTGGAAAAAGAGACCCAGTACTTC.

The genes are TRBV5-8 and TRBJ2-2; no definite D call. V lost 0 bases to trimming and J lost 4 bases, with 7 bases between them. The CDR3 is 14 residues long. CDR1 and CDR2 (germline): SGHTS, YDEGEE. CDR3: CASSLAPGTGELFF. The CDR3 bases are TGTGCCAGCAGCTTGGCTCCGGGCACCGGGGAGCTGTTTTTT.

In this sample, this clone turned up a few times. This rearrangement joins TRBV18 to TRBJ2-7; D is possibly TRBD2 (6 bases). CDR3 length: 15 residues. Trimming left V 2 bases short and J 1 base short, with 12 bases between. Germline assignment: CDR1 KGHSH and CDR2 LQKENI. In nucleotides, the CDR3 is TGTGCCAGCTCACCAGGGACTTCCCCATCCTACGAGCAGTACTTC. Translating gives CASSPGTSPSYEQYF.

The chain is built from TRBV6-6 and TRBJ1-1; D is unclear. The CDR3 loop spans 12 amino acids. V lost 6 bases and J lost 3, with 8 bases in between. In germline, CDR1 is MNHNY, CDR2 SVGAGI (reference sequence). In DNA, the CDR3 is TGTGCCAGCAGGCCCGAGTACACTGAAGCTTTCTTT. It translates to CASRPEYTEAFF.

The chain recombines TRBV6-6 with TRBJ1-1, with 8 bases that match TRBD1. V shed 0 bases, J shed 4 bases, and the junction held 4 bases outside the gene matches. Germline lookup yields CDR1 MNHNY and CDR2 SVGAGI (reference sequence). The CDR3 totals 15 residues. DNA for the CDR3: TGTGCCAGCAGTTACTCCCCCGGACAGGGCACTGAAGCTTTCTTT. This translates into CASSYSPGQGTEAFF.

The CDR3: CASSQALLPNNEQFF. The CDR3 DNA reads TGCGCCAGCAGCCAAGCCCTACTACCCAACAATGAGCAGTTCTTC. The J gene is TRBJ2-1, the V gene TRBV4-3; no definite D call. Trimming took 1 base from V and 5 from J, leaving 12 bases between them. CDR3 length: 15 residues. From germline, CDR1 is LGHNA and CDR2 YSLEER.

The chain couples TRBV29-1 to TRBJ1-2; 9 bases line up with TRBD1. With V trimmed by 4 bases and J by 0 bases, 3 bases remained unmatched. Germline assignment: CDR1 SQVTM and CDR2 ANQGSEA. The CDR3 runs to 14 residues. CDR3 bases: TGCAGCGTTGTGGGGGACAGGGCTAACTATGGCTACACCTTC. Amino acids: CSVVGDRANYGYTF.

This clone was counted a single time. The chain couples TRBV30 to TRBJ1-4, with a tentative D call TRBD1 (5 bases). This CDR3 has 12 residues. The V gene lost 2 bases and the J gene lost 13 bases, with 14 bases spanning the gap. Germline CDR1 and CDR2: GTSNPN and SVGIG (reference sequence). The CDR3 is CAWSPTSGRLFF. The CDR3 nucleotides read TGTGCCTGGAGTCCGACCTCGGGACGACTGTTTTTT.

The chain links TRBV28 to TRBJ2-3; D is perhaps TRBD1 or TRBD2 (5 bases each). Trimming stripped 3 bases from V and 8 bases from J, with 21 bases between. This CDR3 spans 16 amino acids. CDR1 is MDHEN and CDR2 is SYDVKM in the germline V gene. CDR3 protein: CASSFPGANKLGTQYF. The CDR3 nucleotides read TGTGCCAGCAGTTTTCCCGGGGCGAATAAACTGGGTACGCAGTATTTT.

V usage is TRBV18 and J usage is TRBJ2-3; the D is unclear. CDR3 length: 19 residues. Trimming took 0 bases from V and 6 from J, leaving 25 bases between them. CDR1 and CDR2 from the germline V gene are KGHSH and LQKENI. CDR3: CASSPPMIFREPRSDTQYF. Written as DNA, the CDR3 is TGTGCCAGCTCACCACCAATGATTTTTCGAGAACCCCGATCGGATACGCAGTATTTT.

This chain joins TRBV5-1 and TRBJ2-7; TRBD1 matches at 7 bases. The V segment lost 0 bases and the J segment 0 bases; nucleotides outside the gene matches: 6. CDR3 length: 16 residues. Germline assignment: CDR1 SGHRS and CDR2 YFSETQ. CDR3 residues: CASSLGGTESSYEQYF. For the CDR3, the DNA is TGCGCCAGCAGCTTGGGGGGGACAGAAAGCTCCTACGAGCAGTACTTC.

This CDR3 reads CASSALGSGNTIYF. The CDR3 DNA reads as TGTGCCAGCAGCGCCCTAGGCTCTGGAAACACCATATATTTT. The chain is built from TRBV6-1 and TRBJ1-3, with D uncertain. The CDR3 consists of 14 residues. Germline V gene sequence: CDR1 MNHNS, CDR2 SASEGT. V shed 6 bases and J shed 0 bases, with 9 bases lying between them.

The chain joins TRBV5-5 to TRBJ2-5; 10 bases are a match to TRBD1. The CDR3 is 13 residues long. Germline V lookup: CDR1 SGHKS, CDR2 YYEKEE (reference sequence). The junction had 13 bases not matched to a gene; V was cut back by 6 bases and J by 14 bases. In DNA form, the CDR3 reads TGTGCCAGCAACAACTTGGGACAGGGGATGGGTTACTTC. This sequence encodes CASNNLGQGMGYF. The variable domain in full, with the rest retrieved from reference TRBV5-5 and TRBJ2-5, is DAGVTQSPTHLIKTRGQQVTLRCSPISGHKSVSWYQQVLGQGPQFIFQYYEKEERGRGNFPDRFSARQFPNYSSELNVNALLLGDSALYLCASNNLGQGMGYFGPGTRLLVL.

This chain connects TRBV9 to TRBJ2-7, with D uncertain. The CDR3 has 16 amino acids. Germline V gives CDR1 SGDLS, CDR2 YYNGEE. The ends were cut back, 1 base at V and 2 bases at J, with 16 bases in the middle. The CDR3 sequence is CASSVTADTGTYEQYF. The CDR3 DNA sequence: TGTGCCAGCAGCGTAACGGCGGATACGGGTACCTACGAGCAGTACTTC. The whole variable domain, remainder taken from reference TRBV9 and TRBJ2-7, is DSGVTQTPKHLITATGQRVTLRCSPRSGDLSVYWYQQSLDQGLQFLIQYYNGEERAKGNILERFSAQQFPDLHSELNLSSLELGDSALYFCASSVTADTGTYEQYFGPGTRLTVT.

The CDR3 DNA is TGTGCCAGCAGCACCCCTAGCGGGGGCCACAATGAGCAGTTCTTC. It codes for CASSTPSGGHNEQFF. The chain links TRBV7-9 to TRBJ2-1; 10 bases map to TRBD2. V was pared by 5 bases and J by 5 bases, with 6 bases of the junction left unmatched. This CDR3 has 15 amino acids. CDR1 and CDR2 (germline): SEHNR, FQNEAQ (reference sequence).

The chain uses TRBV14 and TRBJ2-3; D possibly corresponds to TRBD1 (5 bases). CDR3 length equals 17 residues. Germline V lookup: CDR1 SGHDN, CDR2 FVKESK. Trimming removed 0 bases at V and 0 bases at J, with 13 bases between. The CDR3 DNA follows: TGTGCCAGCAGCCAAGATAGGACAATTCGAAGCACAGATACGCAGTATTTT. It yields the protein CASSQDRTIRSTDTQYF.

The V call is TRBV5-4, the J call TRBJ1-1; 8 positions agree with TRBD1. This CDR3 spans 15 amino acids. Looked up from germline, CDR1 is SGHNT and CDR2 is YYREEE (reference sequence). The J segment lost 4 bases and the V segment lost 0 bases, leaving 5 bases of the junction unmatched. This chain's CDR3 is CASSLARGLRTEAFF. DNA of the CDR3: TGTGCCAGCAGCTTGGCCAGGGGGCTGCGCACTGAAGCTTTCTTT.

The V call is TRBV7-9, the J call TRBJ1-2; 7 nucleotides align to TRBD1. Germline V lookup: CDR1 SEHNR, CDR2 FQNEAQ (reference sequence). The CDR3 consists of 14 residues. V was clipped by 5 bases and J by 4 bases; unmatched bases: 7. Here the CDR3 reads CASSTDREAYGYTF. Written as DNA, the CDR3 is TGTGCCAGCAGCACCGACAGGGAGGCCTATGGCTACACCTTC.